The next 13 T cell receptor beta chains were all read from a single sample in a study of early T cells in non-severe SARS-CoV-2 infection. From the 5' RACE reads, TCRdb called clonotypes with MiXCR, one entry per CDR3 protein. Of 85,000 to 100,000 distinct CDR3 sequences detected, approximately 16% appear once; the ten largest clones hold around 1.3%. Material for sequencing was whole blood. The source of these receptors is an adult who was a healthcare worker with PCR-confirmed SARS-CoV-2 infection or an uninfected control (not recorded which).

This clonotype was detected only a few times. The J gene is TRBJ1-6, the V gene TRBV18; possible D gene TRBD1, 6 bases. V gave up 6 bases and J gave up 9 bases, with 15 bases separating them. The CDR3 has 14 amino acids. Germline values: CDR1 KGHSH, CDR2 LQKENI. In DNA form, the CDR3 reads TGTGCCAGCTCCCCAGGCAGGGGCGGTTCACCCCTCCACTTT. It specifies CASSPGRGGSPLHF.

There are many counts of this clonotype. The chain employs TRBV28 and TRBJ2-2, with D perhaps given as TRBD1 or TRBD2 (6 bases each). This CDR3 contains 16 residues. Trimming took 2 bases from V and 7 from J, leaving 17 bases between them. Germline V gene data show CDR1 as MDHEN and CDR2 as SYDVKM. This CDR3 is CASSLGGLGFGGELFF. The CDR3 DNA is TGTGCCAGCAGTTTAGGGGGGCTCGGATTTGGCGGGGAGCTGTTTTTT.

This clonotype was found a few times. The V call is TRBV6-1, the J call TRBJ2-7, with 7 nucleotides matching TRBD1. V lost 7 bases, J lost 4 bases, and 10 bases stayed unmatched. CDR1 and CDR2 from the germline V gene are MNHNS and SASEGT. The CDR3 has 14 amino acids. The CDR3 bases are TGTGCCAGCACCGACAGGGCGGACCTTTACGAGCAGTACTTC. As protein: CASTDRADLYEQYF.

This clonotype was seen ten or more times. This rearrangement joins TRBV19 to TRBJ2-2; 9 nucleotides line up with TRBD1. The CDR3 loop spans 14 amino acids. Germline-derived CDR1 and CDR2 are LNHDA and SQIVND (reference sequence). The ends lost 9 bases at V and 4 bases at J; junction bases unmatched: 6. CDR3 coding DNA: TGTGCCAGCTCGGGGACAGGGTCCACCGGGGAGCTGTTTTTT. Translation gives CASSGTGSTGELFF.

This clonotype occurred many times. The chain uses TRBV10-3 and TRBJ2-3; 8 bases align to TRBD2. CDR3 length equals 17 residues. J was trimmed by 7 bases and V by 4 bases; bases with no gene match: 16. Germline V gene data show CDR1 as ENHRY and CDR2 as SYGVKD. The CDR3 region has the DNA TGTGCCATCAGTGCACACCCGTTAGGCGGGGGGATATATACGCAGTATTTT. Amino acid sequence: CAISAHPLGGGIYTQYF.

This chain uses TRBV6-2 or TRBV6-3 with TRBJ2-2, with 9 nucleotides matching TRBD1. There are 14 residues in the CDR3. J gave up 1 base and V 11 bases, and 5 bases lay outside the gene matches. Per germline, CDR1 MNHEY and CDR2 SVGEGT. In DNA form, the CDR3 reads TGTGCCGGGGGACAGGGAAAGAACACCGGGGAGCTGTTTTTT. Its translation: CAGGQGKNTGELFF.

This clonotype has only a few counts. For the CDR3, the DNA is TGCGCCAGCAGCCAAGATACTAGCGCCGGCTACGAGCAGTACTTC. It translates to CASSQDTSAGYEQYF. V usage is TRBV4-3 and J usage is TRBJ2-7; 7 bases are a match to TRBD2. Germline CDR1 and CDR2: LGHNA and YSLEER. V was clipped by 0 bases and J by 3 bases; unmatched bases: 5. The CDR3 spans 15 residues.

At least ten counts were recorded for this clonotype. The chain combines TRBV18 with TRBJ2-7; D possibly matches TRBD1 or TRBD2 (5 bases each). This CDR3 comprises 14 residues. CDR1 is KGHSH and CDR2 is LQKENI in the germline V gene. Between the trimmed V and J ends, which lost 6 bases and 3 bases, there was a span of 15 bases. The CDR3 sequence is CASSPGQGIYEQYF. The CDR3 DNA follows: TGTGCCAGCTCCCCGGGGCAGGGAATCTACGAGCAGTACTTC.

In its sample, this clonotype was seen a few times. The genes are TRBV6-6 and TRBJ2-3, with 11 nucleotides matching TRBD1. The CDR3 extends over 15 amino acids. J lost 3 bases, V lost 6 bases, and 5 bases had no gene match. CDR1 is MNHNY, CDR2 SVGAGI, per germline (reference sequence). Here the CDR3 reads CASRLGQGVTDTQYF. DNA for the CDR3: TGTGCCAGCAGGCTGGGACAGGGGGTAACAGATACGCAGTATTTT.

This clonotype came up a few times. This chain links TRBV27 with TRBJ2-1; 9 bases line up with TRBD2. The germline gives CDR1 MNHEY, CDR2 SMNVEV (reference sequence). This CDR3 region has 15 residues. V lost 3 bases, J lost 8 bases, and 8 bases stayed unmatched. CDR3 coding DNA: TGTGCCAGCAGTTTGTGGCTAGCGGGATTCGATGAGCAGTTCTTC. It yields the protein CASSLWLAGFDEQFF.

The CDR3 protein is CAWSVRENYGYTF. As DNA, the CDR3 is TGTGCCTGGAGTGTGAGGGAGAACTATGGCTACACCTTC. The chain links TRBV30 to TRBJ1-2; D not certain. The CDR3 has 13 amino acids. Germline V gene lookup returns CDR1 GTSNPN and CDR2 SVGIG (reference sequence). Trimming shortened V by 0 bases and J by 2 bases, and 7 bases separated the two germline ends.

The rearrangement links TRBV7-9 to TRBJ1-2; D unresolved. The CDR3 contains 14 residues. V lost 1 base, J lost 10 bases, and 16 bases lay in between. Germline lookup yields CDR1 SEHNR and CDR2 FQNEAQ (reference sequence). The CDR3 DNA sequence: TGTGCCAGCAGCTTAGACGCAAAGCCGGGAGACTACACCTTC. Translated, it gives CASSLDAKPGDYTF. The complete variable domain, with remaining parts taken from reference TRBV7-9 and TRBJ1-2, reads DTGVSQNPRHKITKRGQNVTFRCDPISEHNRLYWYRQTLGQGPEFLTYFQNEAQLEKSRLLSDRFSAERPKGSFSTLEIQRTEQGDSAMYLCASSLDAKPGDYTFGSGTRLTVV.

The chain joins TRBV23-1 to TRBJ2-3, with D maybe TRBD1 (6 bases). TRBV23-1 is annotated as an ORF whose role is uncertain. CDR3 length equals 16 residues. Trimming removed 6 bases at V and 1 base at J, with 17 bases between. CDR3 sequence (DNA): TGCGCCAGCAGACCTATGACAGGAACCGGCACAGATACGCAGTATTTT. Protein sequence: CASRPMTGTGTDTQYF.